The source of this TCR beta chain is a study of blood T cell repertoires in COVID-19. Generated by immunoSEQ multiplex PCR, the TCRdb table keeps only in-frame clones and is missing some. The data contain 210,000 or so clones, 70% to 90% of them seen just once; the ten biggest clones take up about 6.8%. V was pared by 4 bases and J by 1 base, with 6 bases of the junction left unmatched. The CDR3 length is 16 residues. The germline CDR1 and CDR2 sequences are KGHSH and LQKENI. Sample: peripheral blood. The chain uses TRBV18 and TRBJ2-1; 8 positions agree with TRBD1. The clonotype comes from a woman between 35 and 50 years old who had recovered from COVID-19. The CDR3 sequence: CASSLLGTGSYNEQFF. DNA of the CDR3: TGTGCCAGCTCACTACTAGGGACAGGTTCCTACAATGAGCAGTTCTTC.